The rows below give T cell receptor beta chains drawn from one sample of a study of post-analysis software for immune sequencing data. Each CDR3 protein gets one entry after TCRdb re-called the PCR reads with MiXCR. Here the sample spans hundreds of thousands of distinct CDR3 sequences, roughly 36% being singletons. What was sequenced was blood. These receptors all stem from a girl aged 5 to 17 with multiple sclerosis. CDR3s leave out the opening cysteine and the closing phenylalanine or tryptophan. Clone size appears in some rows only: once, few, many, or a class for an expanded clone.

size	V	J	CDR3
-	TRBV4-1	TRBJ2-5	ASSQDFRGQETQY
few	TRBV10-2	TRBJ1-2	ASRITGEEGYT
-	TRBV20-1	TRBJ1-1	SASSGQSATEAF
-	TRBV7-2	TRBJ1-2	ASSFDSTYGYT
-	TRBV20-1	TRBJ1-2	SARTLDRDYGYT
-	TRBV7-9	TRBJ1-1	ASSPRGRGKVSEAF
many	TRBV12-3/TRBV12-4	TRBJ2-5	ASSLLAGDQETQY
-	TRBV7-9	TRBJ1-6	ASSYIDSPLH
-	TRBV18	TRBJ1-1	ASSPANTEAF
-	TRBV4-1	TRBJ2-7	ASSQTVSYEQY
-	TRBV28	TRBJ1-5	ASRTGDSNQPQH
-	TRBV6-4	TRBJ2-1	ASSDSSGGDYNEQF
-	TRBV20-1	TRBJ1-4	SAGDRGKLF
-	TRBV5-1	TRBJ1-1	ASSLAGGVTEAF
-	TRBV12-3/TRBV12-4	TRBJ2-3	ASNLGQVWSDTEY
-	TRBV20-1	TRBJ1-1	SARARSPRARNTEAF
-	TRBV20-1	TRBJ2-5	SASRAGEQLETQY
-	TRBV7-2	TRBJ2-1	ASSLEAFNEQF
-	TRBV20-1	TRBJ2-7	SAGTDRFYEQY
few	TRBV19	TRBJ2-5	ASSPRLAGDQETQY
-	TRBV11-2	TRBJ2-1	ASSSPAYIEYNEQF
-	TRBV27	TRBJ1-1	ASSRDRVSTEAF
-	TRBV5-1	TRBJ1-2	ASSLAISNYGYT
many	TRBV27	TRBJ2-7	ASSLGRGPGREQY
-	TRBV2	TRBJ2-5	ATQRGEAVSQETQY
many	TRBV20-1	TRBJ2-1	SATQLRTAAYNEQF
-	TRBV28	TRBJ1-4	ASREATNEKLF
many	TRBV6-4	TRBJ2-1	ASSSQGAGDEQF